The next 25 T cell receptor beta chains were all read from a single sample in a study of glioma-infiltrating T cells. The iRepertoire nested amplicon-rescue multiplex PCR amplified TCR alpha and beta CDR3s from RNA. TCRdb re-called the multiplex PCR reads with MiXCR, one entry per CDR3 protein. The table includes 110,000 or so distinct CDR3 sequences, 20% to 30% detected once. The specimen sequenced was glioma tissue, nonneoplastic brain tissue, or PBMCs (not recorded which). The receptors were sampled from a human donor with low-grade glioma or glioblastoma, undergoing nonglioma brain surgery, or in good health (not recorded which).

This clonotype has just a few counts. A much larger clone differs by one base, so this may be a read error. The V gene is TRBV7-7, the J gene TRBJ1-1, with no clear D. The germline CDR1 and CDR2 sequences are SSHAT and FNYEAQ (reference sequence). The germline V and J ends were trimmed by 1 base and 3 bases, with 9 bases remaining between them. The CDR3 is 14 residues long. The CDR3 loop is CASSLGVTYTEAFF. In DNA, the CDR3 is TGTGCCAGCAGCTTAGGGGTGACCTACACTGAAGCTTTCTTT.

This clonotype has at least ten counts. This chain links TRBV6-2 or TRBV6-3 with TRBJ2-1; D possibly corresponds to TRBD1 (5 bases). CDR1 is MNHEY and CDR2 is SVGEGT in the germline V gene. Trimming shortened V by 7 bases and J by 6 bases, and 16 bases separated the two germline ends. The CDR3 consists of 14 residues. In DNA, the CDR3 is TGTGCCAGCAACCCAGGGTTGGCCCCCAATGAGCAGTTCTTC. Encoded protein: CASNPGLAPNEQFF.

Concerning this clonotype: This could be a read error, since a much larger clone is one nucleotide away. This chain connects TRBV4-1 to TRBJ2-5; 9 positions match TRBD2. The CDR3 runs to 18 residues. Germline assignment: CDR1 MGHRA and CDR2 YSYEKL. V lost 1 base, J lost 5 bases, and 14 bases stayed unmatched. CDR3 sequence (DNA): TGCGCCAGCAGCCAAGCACCCGGTGGGGGCGGGAGGGCTGAGACCCAGTACTTC. Translation gives CASSQAPGGGGRAETQYF.

This clonotype occurred many times. The J gene is TRBJ2-7, the V gene TRBV6-2 or TRBV6-3; no reliable D call. Trimming stripped 2 bases from V and 0 bases from J, with 8 bases between. Germline V CDR1 and CDR2: MNHEY, SVGEGT. This CDR3 region has 14 residues. Here the CDR3 reads CASSYVTLSYEQYF. The DNA of the CDR3 is TGTGCCAGCAGTTACGTGACCCTCTCCTACGAGCAGTACTTC.

Regarding this clonotype: Given the absence of the conserved phenylalanine or tryptophan at the CDR3 end, a read error is likely. The chain has TRBV6-4 and TRBJ1-2; D is unclear. The length of the CDR3 is 13 residues. Looked up from germline, CDR1 is MRHNA and CDR2 is SNTAGT. In DNA, the CDR3 is TGTGCCAGCAATGACTCGGGTAGCTATGGCTACACCTTG. Protein sequence: CASNDSGSYGYTL.

The chain links TRBV20-1 to TRBJ2-1, with unresolved D. V lost 7 bases and J 8 bases, leaving 15 bases between the germline ends. Germline CDR1 and CDR2: DFQATT and SNEGSKA (reference sequence). The length of the CDR3 is 12 residues. CDR3 nucleotide sequence: TGCAGTGGCTATCGTCAGAGCTATGAGCAGTTCTTC. Encoded protein: CSGYRQSYEQFF.

The sample holds a few counts of this clonotype. CDR3 in amino acids: CASGLVRDGQTIQETQYF. The CDR3 DNA reads as TGTGCTAGTGGTTTGGTACGGGATGGCCAGACAATCCAAGAGACCCAGTACTTC. This chain connects TRBV12-5 to TRBJ2-5, with D perhaps matching TRBD2 (5 bases). CDR3 length: 18 amino acids. From germline, CDR1 is LGHNT and CDR2 FRNRAP. V was pared by 0 bases and J by 1 base, with 18 bases between.

In the case of this clonotype: A single base separates this from a much larger clone, so it may be a read error. The chain recombines TRBV18 with TRBJ2-1; possible D gene TRBD1, 7 bases. CDR1 and CDR2 (germline): KGHSH, LQKENI. This CDR3 has 12 residues. CDR3 in DNA: TGTGCCAGCGGACAGGACTACAATGGGCAGTTCTTC. Its protein is CASGQDYNGQFF.

This clonotype appeared many times. This chain links TRBV7-3 with TRBJ2-3, with 7 bases fitting TRBD2. This CDR3 has 16 residues. Germline V CDR1 and CDR2: SGHTA, FQGTGA. V dropped 2 bases and J dropped 0; count of bases not matched to a gene: 5. The CDR3: CASSLFAGVSTDTQYF. For the CDR3, the DNA is TGTGCCAGCAGCTTATTTGCGGGGGTTAGCACAGATACGCAGTATTTT.

The V call is TRBV7-9, the J call TRBJ1-1, with TRBD1 matching over 7 bases. V dropped 5 bases and J dropped 1; count of bases not matched to a gene: 10. CDR3 length: 16 residues. The germline gives CDR1 SEHNR, CDR2 FQNEAQ (reference sequence). The CDR3 here is CASSLTGVPANTEAFF. CDR3 DNA sequence: TGTGCCAGCAGCCTTACAGGGGTCCCTGCGAACACTGAAGCTTTCTTT. The complete variable domain, with remaining parts taken from reference TRBV7-9 and TRBJ1-1, reads DTGVSQNPRHKITKRGQNVTFRCDPISEHNRLYWYRQTLGQGPEFLTYFQNEAQLEKSRLLSDRFSAERPKGSFSTLEIQRTEQGDSAMYLCASSLTGVPANTEAFFGQGTRLTVV.

This clonotype was counted many times. V is TRBV6-2 or TRBV6-3 and J is TRBJ2-1; D not resolved. Germline CDR1 and CDR2: MNHEY and SVGEGT. V was trimmed by 6 bases and J by 0 bases, leaving 6 bases between them. The CDR3 contains 13 residues. The DNA for the CDR3 is TGTGCCAGCAGCCCTAGCTCCTACAATGAGCAGTTCTTC. Translation: CASSPSSYNEQFF.

To note about this clonotype: A much larger clone is a single base away; this may be a read error. This chain links TRBV10-3 with TRBJ1-3; no clear D gene. CDR1 is ENHRY, CDR2 SYGVKD, per germline. The CDR3 totals 14 residues. With 11 bases removed from V and 0 bases from J, the gap between germline ends came to 14 bases. The CDR3 nucleotides read TGTGCCTCAGAGGACCCTTCCTCTGGAAACACCATATATTTT. The encoded protein is CASEDPSSGNTIYF.

The CDR3 protein is CASSLALGQNSYNEQFF. The CDR3 region has the DNA TGTGCCAGCAGCTTAGCGCTCGGGCAAAACTCCTACAATGAGCAGTTCTTC. The J gene is TRBJ2-1, the V gene TRBV7-9, with D unclear. Per germline, CDR1 SEHNR and CDR2 FQNEAQ (reference sequence). The V gene lost 0 bases and the J gene lost 0 bases, with 12 bases spanning the gap. The CDR3 has 17 residues.

This clonotype was observed at least ten times. This chain connects TRBV7-2 to TRBJ1-3; D gene unclear. Per germline, CDR1 SGHTA and CDR2 FQGNSA. Trimming pared 3 bases from V and 0 bases from J, leaving 6 bases between. This CDR3 contains 14 residues. CDR3 amino acids: CASSFASSGNTIYF. CDR3 in DNA: TGTGCCAGCAGCTTTGCCAGCTCTGGAAACACCATATATTTT.

This clonotype appeared many times. The chain couples TRBV27 to TRBJ1-6; 10 nucleotides align to TRBD1. This CDR3 contains 15 residues. Unmatched junction bases numbered 3, after V lost 0 bases and J lost 10 bases. Germline V gene sequence: CDR1 MNHEY, CDR2 SMNVEV (reference sequence). CDR3 sequence reads: CASSLSGTGESPLHF. The CDR3 bases are TGTGCCAGCAGTTTATCTGGGACAGGGGAATCACCCCTCCACTTT.

In this sample, this clonotype turned up many times. The genes are TRBV7-3 and TRBJ2-3, with 9 bases that match TRBD2. Germline CDR1 is SGHTA and CDR2 is FQGTGA. J was trimmed by 2 bases and V by 1 base; bases with no gene match: 10. The CDR3 has 18 residues. CDR3 in amino acids: CASSLMASGVGSTDTQYF. Written as DNA, the CDR3 is TGTGCCAGCAGCTTAATGGCTAGCGGGGTAGGGTCCACAGATACGCAGTATTTT.

This clonotype occurred a few times. Given a much more abundant clone one base away, this may be a read error. This chain joins TRBV2 and TRBJ2-5, with 11 bases fitting TRBD2. Germline V gene lookup returns CDR1 SNHLY and CDR2 FYNNEI. The CDR3 is 10 amino acids. CDR3 in amino acids: CASSTGLADF. The CDR3 nucleotides are TGTGCCAGCAGCACGGGACTAGCGGACTTC.

This sequence joins TRBV2 and TRBJ1-2; D uncertain. Per the germline V gene, CDR1 is SNHLY and CDR2 is FYNNEI. Trimming took off 6 bases at V and 7 bases at J, with 12 bases between the two ends. CDR3 size: 12 residues. CDR3 coding DNA: TGTGCCAGCAGCGGACGGCCGGGTGGCTACACCTTC. Its translation: CASSGRPGGYTF.

A word on this clonotype: Just one base apart from a much larger clone, this may be a read error. The J gene is TRBJ1-2, the V gene TRBV5-4; a weak D match, TRBD1 (6 bases). This CDR3 spans 13 amino acids. The germline V gene encodes CDR1 SGHNT and CDR2 YYREEE (reference sequence). V was cut by 6 bases and J by 12 bases, with 21 bases left in between. The CDR3 spells CASNVGGQDGHTF. CDR3 coding DNA: TGTGCCAGCAACGTCGGGGGGCAAGACGGCCACACCTTC. The complete variable domain, with remaining parts taken from reference TRBV5-4 and TRBJ1-2, reads ETGVTQSPTHLIKTRGQQVTLRCSSQSGHNTVSWYQQALGQGPQFIFQYYREEENGRGNFPPRFSGLQFPNYSSELNVNALELDDSALYLCASNVGGQDGHTFGSGTRLTVV.

The rearrangement uses TRBV6-5 and TRBJ2-7; TRBD2 agrees at 10 bases. Germline lookup yields CDR1 MNHEY and CDR2 SVGAGI. There are 14 residues in the CDR3. J lost 4 bases, V lost 2 bases, and 2 bases had no gene match. The CDR3 DNA is TGTGCCAGCAGTTACAGGACTAGCGGATACGAGCAGTACTTC. This translates into CASSYRTSGYEQYF.

This clonotype was counted at least ten times. This chain links TRBV5-1 with TRBJ2-7; 11 nucleotides match TRBD2. The CDR3 contains 14 residues. In germline, CDR1 is SGHRS, CDR2 YFSETQ. The V and J ends lost 4 bases and 4 bases, in that order; junction bases with no gene match: 4. CDR3 amino acids: CASSTTSGSYEQYF. The CDR3 DNA reads TGCGCCAGCAGCACTACTAGCGGGAGTTACGAGCAGTACTTC.

This clonotype was observed at least ten times. This chain uses TRBV29-1 with TRBJ1-5; the D is unclear. Trimming cost V 4 bases and J 1 base, with 8 bases left between them. This CDR3 is built from 13 residues. Germline V gives CDR1 SQVTM, CDR2 ANQGSEA. The CDR3 reads CSVGPGSNQPQHF. Written as DNA, the CDR3 is TGCAGCGTTGGCCCCGGAAGCAATCAGCCCCAGCATTTT.

This clonotype was found many times. The chain joins TRBV20-1 to TRBJ2-7; 10 bases are a match to TRBD1. Germline V CDR1 and CDR2: DFQATT, SNEGSKA (reference sequence). Trimming removed 4 bases from V and 1 base from J; junction bases left unmatched: 10. CDR3 length: 16 amino acids. CDR3 amino acids: CSATSPGQGISYEQYF. In nucleotides, the CDR3 is TGCAGTGCTACCTCCCCGGGACAGGGGATATCCTACGAGCAGTACTTC.

This clonotype was observed many times. The gene calls are TRBV28 and TRBJ1-4; a possible D gene is TRBD1 (6 bases). The V end lost 2 bases, the J end lost 8 bases, and 15 bases lay between the germline ends. This CDR3 region has 15 residues. CDR1 and CDR2 from the germline V gene are MDHEN and SYDVKM. In DNA form, the CDR3 reads TGTGCCAGCAGTTTAAGGGGGGCGCTCCGGGAAAAACTGTTTTTT. This encodes CASSLRGALREKLFF.

The gene calls are TRBV12-3 or TRBV12-4 and TRBJ2-1; 9 bases line up with TRBD1. The CDR3 is 20 amino acids. V dropped 2 bases and J dropped 7; count of bases not matched to a gene: 21. The CDR3 DNA sequence: TGTGCCAGCAGTTTATTGTTGCGGACAGGGGTTTTTGGGGCCTCAAATGAGCAGTTCTTC. Encoded protein: CASSLLLRTGVFGASNEQFF.